Given below is one TCR beta chain in context. The antigen is unknown. The protocol was immunoSEQ multiplex PCR, while the TCRdb copy is restricted to in-frame clones and leaves out a portion. This sample has approximately 400,000 clones, with approximately 90% found just once. The V gene's germline CDR1 is MNHEY and CDR2 SVGEGT. There are 16 residues in the CDR3. With 5 bases removed from V and 3 bases from J, the gap between germline ends came to 19 bases. The entry originates in a study of Ad26.COV2.S vaccination and SARS-CoV-2 variants. General study points: Measurements of TCR breadth and depth may have given underestimates of the total T cell responses. Across vaccine and placebo recipients, the breadth of non-spike TCRs was similar.

The sample was peripheral blood, taken after recovery from COVID-19. This chain joins TRBV6-2 or TRBV6-3 and TRBJ1-2; a possible D gene is TRBD1 (6 bases). The TCR originated in a human donor who had recovered from COVID-19. The CDR3 bases are TGTGCCAGCAGTAGCCGACAGGCGAGAACTCACTATGGCTACACCTTC. Encoded protein: CASSSRQARTHYGYTF.